This T cell receptor beta chain was captured by sequencing in a study of chemoradiotherapy in HPV16-positive cancers. Concerning this clone itself: The antigen is unknown.

Study-level results: For HPV16-positive patients, expanding HPV-responsive T cells associated with longer recurrence-free survival. Candidate HPV-specific clones and E7-related TCR motifs grew in tumor during treatment.

Only in-frame clones appear in the TCRdb table, and some are missing; sequencing was by immunoSEQ multiplex PCR. The table includes some 11,000 clones, 65% detected once. The CDR3 extends over 13 amino acids. Germline loops: CDR1 SNHLY, CDR2 FYNNEI. V was pared by 2 bases and J by 1 base, with 5 bases between. The rearrangement links TRBV2 to TRBJ2-5; unclear D gene. The clonotype originates from a human donor with HPV-associated anogenital cancer. The sample was acquired from a patient who underwent chemoradiotherapy. CDR3 bases: TGTGCCAGCAGTGAATGGGCCCAAGAGACCCAGTACTTC. It yields the protein CASSEWAQETQYF.